The clone carrying this T cell receptor (beta chain) was counted only a few times. What it binds is not known. Germline V gene data show CDR1 as MNHEY and CDR2 as SVGEGT. The V end lost 0 bases, the J end lost 8 bases, and 5 bases lay between the germline ends. The CDR3 totals 13 residues. This entry is derived from a study of T-cell memory formation after mild COVID-19. The study, taken as a whole, reports: CD4+ clones that contracted lay mainly in CM and EM; CD8+ ones lay in EMRA.

Constant-segment primers were used for 5'RACE, and the resulting TCR alpha and TCR beta cDNA libraries carried sample barcodes and UMIs. In TCRdb, the 5' RACE reads were re-called with MiXCR into one record per CDR3 protein. Here the sample spans about 340,000 distinct CDR3 sequences, roughly 19% being singletons. The sequence derives from a man aged 18-30 years who had mild COVID-19 (a few samples of this study predate the infection). Cell type and time point are not known. Sequenced material: PBMCs or a T cell subset sorted from them (not recorded which). This rearrangement joins TRBV6-2 or TRBV6-3 to TRBJ1-6; D unresolved. The chain's CDR3 is CASSYSPDSPLHF. For the CDR3, the DNA is TGTGCCAGCAGTTACTCTCCGGATTCACCCCTCCACTTT.